The rows below give T cell receptor beta chains drawn from one sample of a study of STAT5B mutations in CD4+ large granular lymphocyte leukemia. The method was immunoSEQ multiplex PCR; TCRdb's version includes in-frame clones alone and lacks a portion of them. Of about 32,000 clones in the sample, over 80% are singletons; the top ten hold 4% to 5.5%. Source material: CD4+ T cells from blood buffy coats. Receptor source: a human donor in good health. Both conserved end residues are part of each CDR3. D genes are given only for firm matches. Only part of the rows carry a size: once, few, many, or a class if the clone is expanded.

cdr3_nt: TGTGCCTGGAGGGGGACAGGGACAAACCCCTACGAGCAGTACTTC
cdr3_aa: CAWRGTGTNPYEQYF
clone_size: -
d_call: TRBD1
v_call: TRBV30
j_call: TRBJ2-7

cdr3_nt: TGTGCCAGCAGTCTCCTGGGTTTAGCCCACAATGAGCAGTTCTTC
cdr3_aa: CASSLLGLAHNEQFF
clone_size: -
d_call: -
v_call: TRBV28
j_call: TRBJ2-1

cdr3_nt: TGCGCCAGCAGTGATTCCGGGACAGGGGGCTATTATGAGCAGTTCTTC
cdr3_aa: CASSDSGTGGYYEQFF
clone_size: -
d_call: TRBD1
v_call: TRBV10-1
j_call: TRBJ2-1

cdr3_nt: TGTGCCAGCAGCTCCTCGACTAGCGGGAGGTACAATGAGCAGTTCTTC
cdr3_aa: CASSSSTSGRYNEQFF
clone_size: -
d_call: TRBD2
v_call: TRBV13
j_call: TRBJ2-1

cdr3_nt: TGTGCCAGTATCGGGGCCCCGGAGGGCCGTGATTACAATGAGCAGTTCTTC
cdr3_aa: CASIGAPEGRDYNEQFF
clone_size: -
d_call: -
v_call: TRBV19
j_call: TRBJ2-1

cdr3_nt: TGTGCCAGTAGTTCCACCGGGACGGCCCGCTACGAGCAGTACTTC
cdr3_aa: CASSSTGTARYEQYF
clone_size: -
d_call: -
v_call: TRBV19
j_call: TRBJ2-7

cdr3_nt: TGTGCCAGCAGCATGACGGCTGGAAACACCATATATTTT
cdr3_aa: CASSMTAGNTIYF
clone_size: -
d_call: -
v_call: TRBV5-4
j_call: TRBJ1-3

cdr3_nt: TGTGCCAGTAGGCGTCGATCTGCGGACGTCAGCTCCTACGAGCAGTACTTC
cdr3_aa: CASRRRSADVSSYEQYF
clone_size: few
d_call: -
v_call: TRBV19
j_call: TRBJ2-7

cdr3_nt: TGCGCCAGCACCGCAGGAGTTAACACCGGGGAGCTGTTTTTT
cdr3_aa: CASTAGVNTGELFF
clone_size: -
d_call: -
v_call: TRBV10-1
j_call: TRBJ2-2

cdr3_nt: TGCGCCAGCAGCCAAGAAGGGTCAGCGGCCTACTACGAGCAGTACTTC
cdr3_aa: CASSQEGSAAYYEQYF
clone_size: -
d_call: -
v_call: TRBV4-3
j_call: TRBJ2-7

cdr3_nt: TGTGCCAGCAGCTTAGGGCTAGCGGGCGTCTCCTACGAGCAGTACTTC
cdr3_aa: CASSLGLAGVSYEQYF
clone_size: -
d_call: TRBD2
v_call: TRBV11-2
j_call: TRBJ2-7

cdr3_nt: TGTGCCTGCTTGACTAGCGGGTCCCCCAATGAGCAGTTCTTC
cdr3_aa: CACLTSGSPNEQFF
clone_size: -
d_call: TRBD2
v_call: TRBV30
j_call: TRBJ2-1

cdr3_nt: TGTGCCAGCAGCCCTCTAAAGGGGCGTTACGAGCAGTACTTC
cdr3_aa: CASSPLKGRYEQYF
clone_size: -
d_call: -
v_call: TRBV11-2
j_call: TRBJ2-7

cdr3_nt: TGTGCCAGCTCAACGACAGGGGGCGGTGAGGACCCTGAAGCTTTCTTT
cdr3_aa: CASSTTGGGEDPEAFF
clone_size: few
d_call: TRBD1
v_call: TRBV18
j_call: TRBJ1-1

cdr3_nt: TGCAGCACCGCACCTAGCGGGAAGGGCACAGATACGCAGTATTTT
cdr3_aa: CSTAPSGKGTDTQYF
clone_size: -
d_call: TRBD2
v_call: TRBV29-1
j_call: TRBJ2-3

cdr3_nt: TGTGCCAGCAGCTTAGCGCAAGGGACTAGCACAGATACGCAGTATTTT
cdr3_aa: CASSLAQGTSTDTQYF
clone_size: -
d_call: -
v_call: TRBV7-6
j_call: TRBJ2-3

cdr3_nt: TGTGCCAGCAAGGGACAGGGAATACGACGTGGGAATGAGCAGTTCTTC
cdr3_aa: CASKGQGIRRGNEQFF
clone_size: -
d_call: TRBD1
v_call: TRBV2
j_call: TRBJ2-1

cdr3_nt: TGTGCCAGCAGCCCAAGCGGGAGGCAATCTACGAAGCAGTACTTC
cdr3_aa: CASSPSGRQSTKQYF
clone_size: few
d_call: TRBD2
v_call: TRBV7-2
j_call: TRBJ2-7

cdr3_nt: TGTGCCAGCAGCTCCTGGGGGAGGGATAGAGAGACCCAGTACTTC
cdr3_aa: CASSSWGRDRETQYF
clone_size: -
d_call: TRBD2
v_call: TRBV7-9
j_call: TRBJ2-5

cdr3_nt: TGTGCCAGCAGCAAAGCGATGGGACAGGGAGCCTACGAGCAGTACTTC
cdr3_aa: CASSKAMGQGAYEQYF
clone_size: -
d_call: -
v_call: TRBV21-1
j_call: TRBJ2-7

cdr3_nt: TGTGCCAGTCCTCCGGGACAGGGGGAGACCCAGTACTTC
cdr3_aa: CASPPGQGETQYF
clone_size: -
d_call: TRBD1
v_call: TRBV11-1
j_call: TRBJ2-5

cdr3_nt: TGTGCCAGCAGTGGTAACGGGTTGGAGCAGTTCTTC
cdr3_aa: CASSGNGLEQFF
clone_size: -
d_call: -
v_call: TRBV11-2
j_call: TRBJ2-1

cdr3_nt: TGTGCCAGCAGCGGGGACAGGGTCAACACTGAAGCTTTCTTT
cdr3_aa: CASSGDRVNTEAFF
clone_size: once
d_call: TRBD1
v_call: TRBV9
j_call: TRBJ1-1

cdr3_nt: TGTGTCAGAAGCGAGTCCAGGGACAATCAGCCCCAGCATTTT
cdr3_aa: CVRSESRDNQPQHF
clone_size: -
d_call: -
v_call: TRBV7-5
j_call: TRBJ1-5

cdr3_nt: TGTGCCACCAGCAGATCCCATAGTGGCGGGTACGAAAACATTCAGTACTTC
cdr3_aa: CATSRSHSGGYENIQYF
clone_size: -
d_call: -
v_call: TRBV15
j_call: TRBJ2-4

cdr3_nt: TGTGCCAGCAGGGGGGGCAGGACTGGAAACACCATATATTTT
cdr3_aa: CASRGGRTGNTIYF
clone_size: -
d_call: -
v_call: TRBV6-1
j_call: TRBJ1-3

cdr3_nt: TGTGCCAGCAGCTTGCAGTGGGGCACTGAAGCTTTCTTT
cdr3_aa: CASSLQWGTEAFF
clone_size: -
d_call: -
v_call: TRBV7-3
j_call: TRBJ1-1

cdr3_nt: TGTGCCAGCAGTCTCTCCCTCAGCTCCTACGAGCAGTACTTC
cdr3_aa: CASSLSLSSYEQYF
clone_size: -
d_call: -
v_call: TRBV27
j_call: TRBJ2-7

cdr3_nt: TGTGCCAGCCGGACAGTGAATTCACCCCTCCACTTT
cdr3_aa: CASRTVNSPLHF
clone_size: -
d_call: -
v_call: TRBV7-2
j_call: TRBJ1-6

cdr3_nt: TGTGCCAGCACTTTGGACCCGGGACTTGGAGAGACCCAGTACTTC
cdr3_aa: CASTLDPGLGETQYF
clone_size: -
d_call: -
v_call: TRBV28
j_call: TRBJ2-5

cdr3_nt: TGTGCCAGCAGCCGGGGGGACTCTGGGGCCAACGTCCTGACTTTC
cdr3_aa: CASSRGDSGANVLTF
clone_size: -
d_call: TRBD2
v_call: TRBV5-5
j_call: TRBJ2-6

cdr3_nt: TGCGCCAGCAGTGATCCTGGGACGTACACAGATACGCAGTATTTT
cdr3_aa: CASSDPGTYTDTQYF
clone_size: -
d_call: -
v_call: TRBV10-2
j_call: TRBJ2-3

cdr3_nt: TGTGCCAGCAGCCCTGCCGGGTTCTCCTACAATGAGCAGTTCTTC
cdr3_aa: CASSPAGFSYNEQFF
clone_size: -
d_call: -
v_call: TRBV9
j_call: TRBJ2-1

cdr3_nt: TGTGCCAGCGGTAGGGGAAGTAATGAGCAGTTCTTC
cdr3_aa: CASGRGSNEQFF
clone_size: -
d_call: -
v_call: TRBV7-9
j_call: TRBJ2-1

cdr3_nt: TGTGCCAGCAGCGGGACAGGGGGGGACATTCAGTACTTC
cdr3_aa: CASSGTGGDIQYF
clone_size: -
d_call: TRBD1
v_call: TRBV5-5
j_call: TRBJ2-4

cdr3_nt: TGTGCCAGTAGTCGATTAGCGGGATCAGAGACCCAGTACTTC
cdr3_aa: CASSRLAGSETQYF
clone_size: once
d_call: TRBD2
v_call: TRBV19
j_call: TRBJ2-5

cdr3_nt: TGTGCCAGCAGCTCCAACAGGGGGCGCACCGGGGAGCTGTTTTTT
cdr3_aa: CASSSNRGRTGELFF
clone_size: -
d_call: TRBD1
v_call: TRBV7-2
j_call: TRBJ2-2

cdr3_nt: TGTGCCAGTAGTACCACGTCCGCCCAGACAGAGACCCAGTACTTC
cdr3_aa: CASSTTSAQTETQYF
clone_size: -
d_call: -
v_call: TRBV19
j_call: TRBJ2-5

cdr3_nt: TGTGCCAGCAGCGAACTGGCGCCCGGGGGGACCCAGTACTTC
cdr3_aa: CASSELAPGGTQYF
clone_size: -
d_call: -
v_call: TRBV13
j_call: TRBJ2-5

cdr3_nt: TGTGCCAGCAGCCAAGCGGCCACTATTTCCTACGAGCAGTACTTC
cdr3_aa: CASSQAATISYEQYF
clone_size: -
d_call: -
v_call: TRBV14
j_call: TRBJ2-7

cdr3_nt: TGTGCCATCAGTGGCAGGGGGGTAGCGGGAGATGAGACCCAGTACTTC
cdr3_aa: CAISGRGVAGDETQYF
clone_size: -
d_call: TRBD2
v_call: TRBV10-3
j_call: TRBJ2-5

cdr3_nt: TGTGCCAGCAGCTTAGATAGAGGGAACACCGGGGAGCTGTTTTTT
cdr3_aa: CASSLDRGNTGELFF
clone_size: -
d_call: -
v_call: TRBV7-2
j_call: TRBJ2-2

cdr3_nt: TGCGCCAGCAGTGAGCAGGGAAGTCAGCCCCAGCATTTT
cdr3_aa: CASSEQGSQPQHF
clone_size: once
d_call: -
v_call: TRBV10-2
j_call: TRBJ1-5

cdr3_nt: TGTGCCAGCAGCTCCGCGGGACGGACCACAGATACGCAGTATTTT
cdr3_aa: CASSSAGRTTDTQYF
clone_size: -
d_call: -
v_call: TRBV7-9
j_call: TRBJ2-3

cdr3_nt: TGCGCCAGCAGCCAATTCGAACTTTACAATGAGCAGTTCTTC
cdr3_aa: CASSQFELYNEQFF
clone_size: -
d_call: -
v_call: TRBV4-3
j_call: TRBJ2-1

cdr3_nt: TGTGCCAGCAGCTCCAAAAGGACAGGGATCGAGTTCTTC
cdr3_aa: CASSSKRTGIEFF
clone_size: -
d_call: TRBD1
v_call: TRBV7-3
j_call: TRBJ2-1